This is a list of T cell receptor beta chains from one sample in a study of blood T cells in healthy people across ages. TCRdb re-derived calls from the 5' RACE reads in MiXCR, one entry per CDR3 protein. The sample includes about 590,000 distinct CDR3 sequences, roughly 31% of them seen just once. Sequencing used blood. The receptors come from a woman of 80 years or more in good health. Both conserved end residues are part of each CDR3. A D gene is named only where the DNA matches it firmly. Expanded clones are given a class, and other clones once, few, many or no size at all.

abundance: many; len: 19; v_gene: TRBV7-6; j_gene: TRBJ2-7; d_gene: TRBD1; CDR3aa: CASSPVAGTGVIVAYEQYF; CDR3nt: TGTGCCAGCAGCCCAGTCGCTGGGACAGGGGTTATTGTCGCCTACGAGCAGTACTTC
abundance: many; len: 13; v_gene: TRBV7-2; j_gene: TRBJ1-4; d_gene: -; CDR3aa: CASSSVGNEKLFF; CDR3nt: TGTGCCAGCAGCTCGGTCGGAAATGAAAAACTGTTTTTT
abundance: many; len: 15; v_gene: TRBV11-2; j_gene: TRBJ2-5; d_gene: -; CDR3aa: CASSLEWGESGTQYF; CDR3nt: TGTGCCAGCAGCTTAGAATGGGGGGAGTCGGGGACCCAGTACTTC
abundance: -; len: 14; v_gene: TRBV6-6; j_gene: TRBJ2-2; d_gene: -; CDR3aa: CASGIKANTGELFF; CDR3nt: TGTGCCAGCGGGATCAAGGCGAACACCGGGGAGCTGTTTTTT
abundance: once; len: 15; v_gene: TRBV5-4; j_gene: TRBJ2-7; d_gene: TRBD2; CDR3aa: CASSSHGGGIYEQYF; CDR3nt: TGTGCCAGCAGCTCCCATGGGGGGGGGATCTACGAGCAGTACTTC
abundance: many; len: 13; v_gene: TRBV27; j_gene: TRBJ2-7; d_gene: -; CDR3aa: CATAVYRHGEQYF; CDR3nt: TGTGCCACAGCAGTTTACCGGCATGGTGAGCAGTACTTC
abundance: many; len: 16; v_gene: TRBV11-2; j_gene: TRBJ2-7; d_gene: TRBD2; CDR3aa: CASSVTGGGSSYEQYF; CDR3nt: TGTGCCAGCAGCGTAACCGGGGGGGGAAGCTCCTACGAGCAGTACTTC
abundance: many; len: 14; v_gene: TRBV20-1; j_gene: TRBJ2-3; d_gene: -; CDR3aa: CSARAHGRTDTQYF; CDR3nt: TGCAGTGCTAGAGCCCATGGGCGCACAGATACGCAGTATTTT
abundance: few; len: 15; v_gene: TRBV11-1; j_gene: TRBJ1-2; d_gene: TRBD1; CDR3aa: CASSLFRDRDYGYTF; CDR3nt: TGTGCCAGCAGCTTATTCCGGGACAGGGACTATGGCTACACCTTC
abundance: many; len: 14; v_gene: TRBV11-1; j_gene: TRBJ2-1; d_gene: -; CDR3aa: CASSSSDTYNEQFF; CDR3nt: TGTGCCAGCAGCTCATCTGACACTTACAATGAGCAGTTCTTC
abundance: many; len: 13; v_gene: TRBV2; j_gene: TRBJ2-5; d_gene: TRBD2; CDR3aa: CASMRGALETQYF; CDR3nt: TGTGCCAGCATGCGGGGGGCTTTAGAGACCCAGTACTTC
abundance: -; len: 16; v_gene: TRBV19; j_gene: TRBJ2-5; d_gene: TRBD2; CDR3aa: CASGNGGRGGLETQYF; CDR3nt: TGTGCCAGTGGCAATGGAGGTCGGGGGGGCTTGGAGACCCAGTACTTC
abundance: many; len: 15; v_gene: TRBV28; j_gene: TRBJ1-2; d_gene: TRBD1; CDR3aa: CASSSGTGSRYGYTF; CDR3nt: TGTGCCAGCAGTTCTGGGACAGGCAGTAGATATGGCTACACCTTC
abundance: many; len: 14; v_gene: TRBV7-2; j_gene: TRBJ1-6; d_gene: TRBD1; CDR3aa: CASSTRDRESPLHF; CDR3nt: TGTGCCAGCAGCACCCGGGACAGGGAATCACCCCTCCACTTT
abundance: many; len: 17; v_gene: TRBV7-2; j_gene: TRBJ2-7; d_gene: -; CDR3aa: CASSLSGGGGPKDEQYF; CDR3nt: TGTGCCAGCAGCTTATCTGGTGGGGGGGGGCCAAAGGACGAGCAGTACTTC
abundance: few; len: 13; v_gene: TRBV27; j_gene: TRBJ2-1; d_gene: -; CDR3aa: CASRTGTNNEQFF; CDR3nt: TGTGCCAGCAGAACCGGGACAAACAATGAGCAGTTCTTC
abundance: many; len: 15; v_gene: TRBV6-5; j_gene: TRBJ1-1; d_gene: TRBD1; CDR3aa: CASSSWGTGGTEAFF; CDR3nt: TGTGCCAGCAGTTCGTGGGGGACAGGGGGCACTGAAGCTTTCTTT
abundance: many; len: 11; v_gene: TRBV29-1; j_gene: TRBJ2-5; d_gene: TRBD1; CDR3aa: CSVGRGETQYF; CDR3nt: TGCAGCGTTGGCAGGGGGGAGACCCAGTACTTC
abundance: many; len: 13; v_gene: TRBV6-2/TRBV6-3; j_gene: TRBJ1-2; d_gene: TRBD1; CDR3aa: CASRPDRVYGYTF; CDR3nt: TGTGCCAGCAGACCCGACAGGGTCTATGGCTACACCTTC
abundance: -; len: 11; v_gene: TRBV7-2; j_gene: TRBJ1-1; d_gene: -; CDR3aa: CASSSPEEAFF; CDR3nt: TGTGCCAGCAGCTCGCCAGAGGAAGCTTTCTTT
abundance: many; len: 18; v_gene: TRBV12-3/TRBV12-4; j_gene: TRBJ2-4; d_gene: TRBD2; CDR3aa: CASRPTSGGVRAKNIQYF; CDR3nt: TGTGCCAGCAGACCGACTAGCGGGGGGGTCCGTGCCAAAAACATTCAGTACTTC
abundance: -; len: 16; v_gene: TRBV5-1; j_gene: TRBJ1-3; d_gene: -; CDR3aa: CASSLSLRNSGNTIYF; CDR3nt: TGCGCCAGCAGCTTGTCCCTGAGGAACTCTGGAAACACCATATATTTT
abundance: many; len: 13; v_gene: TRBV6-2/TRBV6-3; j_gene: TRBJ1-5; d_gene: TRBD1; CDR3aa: CASSYDRVQPQHF; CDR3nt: TGTGCCAGCAGTTACGACAGGGTACAGCCCCAGCATTTT
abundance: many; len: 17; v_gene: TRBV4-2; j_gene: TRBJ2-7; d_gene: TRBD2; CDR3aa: CASSQDWLAVTSHEQYF; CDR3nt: TGTGCCAGCAGCCAAGATTGGCTAGCGGTTACCAGCCACGAGCAGTACTTC
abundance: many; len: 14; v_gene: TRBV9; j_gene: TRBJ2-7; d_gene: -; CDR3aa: CASSVSTSPYEQYF; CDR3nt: TGTGCCAGCAGCGTTTCAACCTCCCCCTACGAGCAGTACTTC
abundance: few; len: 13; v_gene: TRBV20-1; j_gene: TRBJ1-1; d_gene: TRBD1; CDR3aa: CSASMTGKAEAFF; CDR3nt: TGCAGTGCTAGTATGACAGGGAAGGCTGAAGCTTTCTTT
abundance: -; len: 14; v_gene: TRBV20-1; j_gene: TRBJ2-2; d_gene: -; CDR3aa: CSARPGAGTGELFF; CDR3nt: TGCAGTGCTAGGCCCGGGGCGGGAACCGGGGAGCTGTTTTTT
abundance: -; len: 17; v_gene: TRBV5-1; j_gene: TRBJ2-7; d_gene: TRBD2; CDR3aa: CASSWDSRLAGDHEQYF; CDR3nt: TGCGCCAGCAGTTGGGACAGCCGACTAGCGGGAGACCACGAGCAGTACTTC
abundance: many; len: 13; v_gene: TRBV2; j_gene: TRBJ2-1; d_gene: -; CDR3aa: CASSEAPATSEFF; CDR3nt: TGTGCCAGCAGTGAAGCGCCGGCCACATCGGAGTTCTTC
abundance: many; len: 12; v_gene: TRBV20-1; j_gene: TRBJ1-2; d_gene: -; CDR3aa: CSASLTSNGYTF; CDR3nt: TGCAGTGCTAGTCTTACTTCGAATGGCTACACCTTC
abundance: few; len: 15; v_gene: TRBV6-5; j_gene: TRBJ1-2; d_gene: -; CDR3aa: CASSYNSDGNYGYTF; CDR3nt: TGTGCCAGCAGTTATAATAGTGACGGCAACTATGGCTACACCTTC
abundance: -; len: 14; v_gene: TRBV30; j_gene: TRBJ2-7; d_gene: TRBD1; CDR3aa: CAWTLGGQYNEQYF; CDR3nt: TGTGCCTGGACCCTAGGGGGACAGTACAATGAGCAGTACTTC
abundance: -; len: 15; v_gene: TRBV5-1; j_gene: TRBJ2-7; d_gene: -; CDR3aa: CASSYHGPRGYEQYF; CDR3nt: TGCGCCAGCAGCTACCATGGACCACGGGGCTACGAGCAGTACTTC
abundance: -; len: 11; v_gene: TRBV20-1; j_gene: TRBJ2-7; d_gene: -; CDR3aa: CSARRIYERYF; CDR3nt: TGCAGTGCCAGACGGATCTACGAGCGGTACTTC
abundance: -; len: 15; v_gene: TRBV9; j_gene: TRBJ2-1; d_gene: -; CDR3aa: CASSVGGRRYNEQFF; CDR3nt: TGTGCCAGCAGCGTAGGGGGGCGGCGATACAATGAGCAGTTCTTC
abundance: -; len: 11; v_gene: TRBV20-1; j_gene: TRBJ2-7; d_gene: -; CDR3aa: CSAPIRHEQYF; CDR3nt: TGCAGTGCCCCGATCCGCCACGAGCAGTACTTC
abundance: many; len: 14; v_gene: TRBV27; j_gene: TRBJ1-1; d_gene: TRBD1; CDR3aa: CASSAWDRGNEAFF; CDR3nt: TGTGCCAGCAGTGCCTGGGACAGGGGAAATGAAGCTTTCTTT
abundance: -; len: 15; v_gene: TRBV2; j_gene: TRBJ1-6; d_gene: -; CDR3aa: CASRQEPSYNSPLHF; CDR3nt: TGTGCCAGCAGGCAGGAACCCTCCTATAATTCACCCCTCCACTTT
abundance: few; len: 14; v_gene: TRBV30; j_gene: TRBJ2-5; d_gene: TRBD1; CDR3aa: CAWSNAGGVETQYF; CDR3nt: TGTGCCTGGAGTAACGCAGGGGGCGTTGAGACCCAGTACTTC
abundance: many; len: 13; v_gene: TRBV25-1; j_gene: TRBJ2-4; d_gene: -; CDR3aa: CASRRTGQNIQYF; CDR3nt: TGTGCCAGCAGGAGGACTGGGCAAAACATTCAGTACTTC